These 23 T cell receptor beta chains originate from one sample sequenced in a study of T cells of healthy individuals. One entry per CDR3 protein results from TCRdb running MiXCR on the 5' RACE reads. The data show 45,000 to 60,000 distinct CDR3 sequences, about 15% seen once. The receptors here all came from a human donor in good health.

The chain combines TRBV13 with TRBJ2-5, with 7 bases aligning to TRBD1. The CDR3 covers 15 residues. Germline CDR1 is PRHDT and CDR2 is FYEKMQ (reference sequence). V lost 5 bases to trimming and J lost 1 base; unmatched junction nucleotides: 7. Written as DNA, the CDR3 is TGTGCCAGCAGCCTGCCTCGACAGGGCCAAGAGACCCAGTACTTC. Protein product: CASSLPRQGQETQYF.

This clonotype was observed a few times. The V and J genes are TRBV4-3 and TRBJ1-1, with 7 bases aligning to TRBD1. Unmatched junction bases numbered 7, after V lost 2 bases and J lost 4 bases. Germline V CDR1 and CDR2: LGHNA, YSLEER. The CDR3 consists of 15 residues. CDR3 loop: CASSQHDRAGTEAFF. The CDR3 DNA sequence: TGCGCCAGCAGCCAACATGACAGGGCCGGCACTGAAGCTTTCTTT.

This chain links TRBV9 with TRBJ1-5; the D gene is possibly TRBD1 (6 bases). The CDR3 contains 15 residues. The V gene's germline CDR1 is SGDLS and CDR2 YYNGEE. V was shortened by 4 bases and J by 5 bases, with 16 bases between the two germline ends. CDR3 in DNA: TGTGCCAGCAGCCGGGGGGGGGGCACAGATCAGCCCCAGCATTTT. Amino acid sequence: CASSRGGGTDQPQHF.

V is TRBV7-6 and J is TRBJ2-4; TRBD2 aligns across 8 bases. CDR1 and CDR2 (germline): SGHVS, FNYEAQ. J gave up 0 bases and V 1 base, and 5 bases lay outside the gene matches. The CDR3 spans 17 residues. The CDR3 region has the DNA TGTGCCAGCAGCTTAGGAGCTAGCGGGTTAGCCAAAAACATTCAGTACTTC. It translates to CASSLGASGLAKNIQYF.

The chain uses TRBV25-1 and TRBJ2-5, with D unresolved. The V end was cut by 5 bases, the J end by 14 bases, with 12 bases between. This CDR3 contains 10 residues. CDR1 is MGHDK, CDR2 SYGVNS, per germline. The CDR3 spells CASSNIKFYF. DNA for the CDR3: TGTGCCAGCAGTAACATCAAATTCTACTTC.

The sample holds many counts of this clonotype. DNA for the CDR3: TGCGCCAGCAGCCAAGGCCCTAGCGGGAGCTTAAACGAGCAGTACTTC. Encoded protein: CASSQGPSGSLNEQYF. This chain links TRBV4-3 with TRBJ2-7, with 10 bases lining up with TRBD2. The germline V gene encodes CDR1 LGHNA and CDR2 YSLEER. This CDR3 is 16 amino acids long. Germline trimming cut 1 base from V and 5 bases from J; bases unmatched to any gene: 8.

Ten or more counts support this clonotype. This rearrangement joins TRBV24-1 to TRBJ2-1; 10 nucleotides align to TRBD2. Germline CDR1 and CDR2: KGHDR and SFDVKD. The CDR3 totals 17 residues. The trim removed 1 base at V and 8 bases at J, leaving 10 bases unmatched. The CDR3 reads CATSDLTLAGAKDEQFF. CDR3 coding DNA: TGTGCCACCAGTGATTTAACCCTAGCGGGAGCAAAAGATGAGCAGTTCTTC.

Ten or more counts support this clonotype. The chain couples TRBV3-1 to TRBJ2-3, with TRBD2 as a possible D gene (6 bases). Trimming took off 1 base at V and 2 bases at J, with 10 bases between the two ends. Germline assignment: CDR1 LGHDT and CDR2 YNNKEL (reference sequence). This CDR3 is built from 15 residues. The CDR3 coding sequence is TGTGCCAGCAGCCAAGCCACTAGCACCACAGATACGCAGTATTTT. This encodes CASSQATSTTDTQYF.

V usage is TRBV20-1 and J usage is TRBJ2-7, with 9 positions matching TRBD2. V trimming: 0 bases; J trimming: 0 bases; junction bases outside the gene matches: 6. Germline V gives CDR1 DFQATT, CDR2 SNEGSKA (reference sequence). The CDR3 runs to 16 residues. DNA of the CDR3: TGCAGTGCTAGAGAGTTGCGGGAGGGATACTCCTACGAGCAGTACTTC. Translated: CSARELREGYSYEQYF.

The count of this clonotype is one. The rearrangement joins TRBV6-2 or TRBV6-3 to TRBJ2-7; 8 nucleotides match TRBD1. Trimming cost V 8 bases and J 0 bases; bases outside gene matches: 15. CDR1 MNHEY and CDR2 SVGEGT come from the germline V gene. The CDR3 sequence is 17 residues long. The CDR3 sequence: CASGYHLGQVASYEQYF. CDR3 bases: TGTGCCAGCGGATACCATTTGGGACAGGTCGCCTCCTACGAGCAGTACTTC.

The rearrangement joins TRBV7-6 to TRBJ1-1; TRBD1 might be the D (6 bases). CDR1 and CDR2 from the germline V gene are SGHVS and FNYEAQ. Trimming shortened V by 1 base and J by 8 bases, and 20 bases separated the two germline ends. This CDR3 region has 16 residues. This CDR3 is CASSLVSPATQGEAFF. CDR3 sequence (DNA): TGTGCCAGCAGCTTAGTATCTCCCGCGACACAGGGAGAAGCTTTCTTT.

The rearrangement uses TRBV20-1 and TRBJ1-3; D gene ambiguous. The CDR3 covers 13 residues. From germline, CDR1 is DFQATT and CDR2 SNEGSKA (reference sequence). Trimming took off 2 bases at V and 0 bases at J, with 5 bases between the two ends. CDR3: CSARLSSGNTIYF. CDR3 in DNA: TGCAGTGCTAGACTAAGCTCTGGAAACACCATATATTTT.

This clonotype occurred many times. V usage is TRBV9 and J usage is TRBJ1-1; 7 nucleotides agree with TRBD1. This CDR3 has 15 residues. V gave up 4 bases and J gave up 3 bases; unmatched junction bases: 9. Germline V gene sequence: CDR1 SGDLS, CDR2 YYNGEE. This chain's CDR3 is CASSLVPGQHTEAFF. DNA of the CDR3: TGTGCCAGCAGCTTAGTCCCGGGACAGCACACTGAAGCTTTCTTT.

J is TRBJ1-6 and V is TRBV7-9, with 8 bases aligning to TRBD1. The V gene end was trimmed by 5 bases and the J gene end by 7 bases; junction bases not matched to a gene: 7. Germline loops: CDR1 SEHNR, CDR2 FQNEAQ (reference sequence). The CDR3 totals 15 residues. Here the CDR3 DNA reads TGTGCCAGCAGCGCAGACAGGGGAGGGAATTCACCCCTCCACTTT. Its translation is CASSADRGGNSPLHF.

The chain links TRBV29-1 to TRBJ2-5; 11 nucleotides match TRBD2. Trimming took 6 bases from V and 5 from J; bases not matched to a gene: 8. CDR3 size: 14 residues. Germline loops: CDR1 SQVTM, CDR2 ANQGSEA. CDR3 sequence: CSVGLAGRSETQYF. For the CDR3, the DNA is TGCAGCGTCGGACTAGCGGGCCGGTCGGAGACCCAGTACTTC.

This clonotype was counted ten times or more. The J gene is TRBJ2-3, the V gene TRBV4-3; unclear D gene. Trimming left V 0 bases short and J 0 bases short, with 7 bases between. The CDR3 consists of 15 residues. Per germline, CDR1 LGHNA and CDR2 YSLEER. CDR3 bases: TGCGCCAGCAGCCAAGAGAAAGGGAGCACAGATACGCAGTATTTT. Translated: CASSQEKGSTDTQYF.

At least ten counts were recorded for this clonotype. The J gene is TRBJ2-3, the V gene TRBV29-1; no definite D call. The ends were cut back, 0 bases at V and 3 bases at J, with 10 bases in the middle. CDR1 is SQVTM, CDR2 ANQGSEA, per germline. This CDR3 is built from 14 residues. CDR3 protein: CSVEDLGATDTQYF. The CDR3 coding sequence is TGCAGCGTTGAAGATCTTGGCGCTACAGATACGCAGTATTTT.

The chain uses TRBV6-5 and TRBJ1-1; 7 bases are shared with TRBD1. CDR1 MNHEY and CDR2 SVGAGI come from the germline V gene. This CDR3 is built from 14 residues. V gave up 5 bases and J gave up 5 bases; unmatched junction bases: 8. In DNA, the CDR3 is TGTGCCAGCAGTGGAGGGACAGTTGGTACTGAAGCTTTCTTT. Translation gives CASSGGTVGTEAFF.

This clonotype was seen only a few times. V is TRBV12-3 or TRBV12-4 and J is TRBJ2-1, with 9 positions matching TRBD2. The CDR3 has 15 amino acids. Unmatched junction bases numbered 6, after V lost 5 bases and J lost 4 bases. The CDR3 DNA reads as TGTGCCAGCAGTCTCGGACTAGCGCAATACAATGAGCAGTTCTTC. Translated, it gives CASSLGLAQYNEQFF.

The chain is built from TRBV3-1 and TRBJ2-5; 7 bases fit TRBD1. V was clipped by 7 bases and J by 5 bases; unmatched bases: 10. The V gene's germline CDR1 is LGHDT and CDR2 YNNKEL (reference sequence). The CDR3 length is 14 residues. CDR3 bases: TGTGCCAGCATAGCTAGGGGGCGTGAGGAGACCCAGTACTTC. Translating gives CASIARGREETQYF.

This clonotype has more than one count but fewer than ten. The CDR3 here is CASSFDGSYEQYF. DNA of the CDR3: TGTGCCAGCAGCTTCGACGGTTCCTACGAGCAGTACTTC. J is TRBJ2-7 and V is TRBV7-2; no firm D call. This CDR3 is 13 amino acids long. Trimming left V 3 bases short and J 1 base short, with 7 bases between. The germline gives CDR1 SGHTA, CDR2 FQGNSA.

The rearrangement joins TRBV29-1 to TRBJ1-4; a weak D match, TRBD1 (6 bases). CDR3 length: 11 amino acids. Germline V gives CDR1 SQVTM, CDR2 ANQGSEA. Between the trimmed V and J ends, which lost 6 bases and 7 bases, there was a span of 9 bases. CDR3 DNA sequence: TGCAGCGTAAGGGGGGTTGAAAAACTGTTTTTT. Amino acid sequence: CSVRGVEKLFF.

The J gene is TRBJ2-7, the V gene TRBV6-5, with D tentatively TRBD2 (5 bases). Germline CDR1 and CDR2: MNHEY and SVGAGI. The CDR3 is made up of 13 amino acids. The ends were cut back, 5 bases at V and 6 bases at J, with 14 bases in the middle. CDR3 region: CASSRNSGTEQYF. The CDR3 DNA reads TGTGCCAGCAGTAGAAACAGCGGAACCGAGCAGTACTTC.